A selection of T cell receptor beta chains follows, all from one sample in a study of T cells in Graves' hyperthyroidism and ophthalmopathy. TCRdb redid the calling of the multiplex PCR reads with MiXCR, one entry per CDR3 protein. This sample carries 300,000 to 350,000 distinct CDR3 sequences, 18% of them seen once, and the ten largest clones take 49%. The specimen was blood. These receptors originate from a woman aged 50 to 60 with Graves' hyperthyroidism. Each CDR3 is given with its conserved first and last residue. Fields, in order: CDR3 protein, CDR3 DNA, V gene, D gene, clone size, J gene. A D gene is named only where the DNA matches it firmly. Size is omitted from some rows. Given values are once, few, many or a class for expanded clones.

CDR3aa: CASSLNVAGRNEQFF
CDR3nt: TGTGCCAGCAGCTTAAACGTCGCGGGCCGGAATGAGCAGTTCTTC
v_gene: TRBV11-1
d_gene: .
abundance: many
j_gene: TRBJ2-1

CDR3aa: CASSRQTAGNAQYF
CDR3nt: TGTGCCAGCAGCCGGCAGACGGCCGGGAATGCGCAGTATTTT
v_gene: TRBV11-2
d_gene: .
abundance: many
j_gene: TRBJ2-3

CDR3aa: CASRTLVGNTEAFF
CDR3nt: TGTGCCAGCAGAACCCTGGTGGGTAACACTGAAGCTTTCTTT
v_gene: TRBV6-1
d_gene: .
abundance: many
j_gene: TRBJ1-1

CDR3aa: CSARVQGQPQHF
CDR3nt: TGCAGTGCTAGAGTACAGGGGCAGCCCCAGCATTTT
v_gene: TRBV20-1
d_gene: TRBD1
abundance: .
j_gene: TRBJ1-5

CDR3aa: CASQTRELSDTQYF
CDR3nt: TGTGCCAGCCAGACGAGGGAGCTGTCGGATACGCAGTATTTT
v_gene: TRBV2
d_gene: .
abundance: many
j_gene: TRBJ2-3

CDR3aa: CASSSGTGGATNEKLFF
CDR3nt: TGTGCCAGCAGCTCCGGGACAGGGGGCGCGACTAATGAAAAACTGTTTTTT
v_gene: TRBV7-9
d_gene: TRBD1
abundance: few
j_gene: TRBJ1-4

CDR3aa: CASNLAGDLYEQYF
CDR3nt: TGTGCCAGCAACCTAGCGGGAGATTTATACGAGCAGTACTTC
v_gene: TRBV2
d_gene: TRBD2
abundance: many
j_gene: TRBJ2-7

CDR3aa: CASSLGAGQLGTQYF
CDR3nt: TGTGCCAGCAGTTTGGGGGCAGGACAGTTGGGTACGCAGTATTTT
v_gene: TRBV12-3/TRBV12-4
d_gene: .
abundance: many
j_gene: TRBJ2-3

CDR3aa: CASSLYRDGSTDTQYF
CDR3nt: TGTGCCAGCAGCTTATACCGGGACGGTAGCACAGATACGCAGTATTTT
v_gene: TRBV7-9
d_gene: .
abundance: few
j_gene: TRBJ2-3

CDR3aa: CASSLSPEGLTEAFF
CDR3nt: TGCGCCAGCAGCTTGAGTCCGGAGGGACTCACTGAAGCTTTCTTT
v_gene: TRBV5-1
d_gene: .
abundance: many
j_gene: TRBJ1-1

CDR3aa: CASSPGAGTDTQYF
CDR3nt: TGTGCCAGCTCCCCGGGGGCAGGCACAGATACGCAGTATTTT
v_gene: TRBV7-9
d_gene: .
abundance: few
j_gene: TRBJ2-3

CDR3aa: CASSLVYSTDTQYF
CDR3nt: TGTGCCAGCAGTTTAGTGTATTCCACAGATACGCAGTATTTT
v_gene: TRBV12-3/TRBV12-4
d_gene: .
abundance: many
j_gene: TRBJ2-3

CDR3aa: CASSSLTTGYDHEQYF
CDR3nt: TGTGCCAGCAGCTCCTTAACGACAGGGTACGACCACGAGCAGTACTTC
v_gene: TRBV7-9
d_gene: TRBD1
abundance: few
j_gene: TRBJ2-7

CDR3aa: CASSSTGILYEQYF
CDR3nt: TGTGCCAGCAGCTCTACAGGAATCCTCTACGAGCAGTACTTC
v_gene: TRBV11-2
d_gene: .
abundance: many
j_gene: TRBJ2-7

CDR3aa: CASNQGGPGELFF
CDR3nt: TGTGCCAGCAACCAAGGGGGTCCCGGGGAGCTGTTTTTT
v_gene: TRBV12-3/TRBV12-4
d_gene: .
abundance: many
j_gene: TRBJ2-2

CDR3aa: CASSPPWGDTQYF
CDR3nt: TGTGCCAGCAGTCCCCCCTGGGGAGATACGCAGTATTTT
v_gene: TRBV27
d_gene: .
abundance: few
j_gene: TRBJ2-3

CDR3aa: CASSPLGTGDGETQYF
CDR3nt: TGTGCCAGCAGCCCACTTGGGACGGGAGATGGAGAGACCCAGTACTTC
v_gene: TRBV3-1
d_gene: .
abundance: many
j_gene: TRBJ2-5

CDR3aa: CASSVAGADEKLFF
CDR3nt: TGTGCCAGCAGCGTAGCAGGGGCGGATGAAAAACTGTTTTTT
v_gene: TRBV9
d_gene: .
abundance: few
j_gene: TRBJ1-4

CDR3aa: CASRAIGGGTEAFF
CDR3nt: TGTGCCAGCAGGGCAATAGGGGGAGGTACTGAAGCTTTCTTT
v_gene: TRBV2
d_gene: .
abundance: .
j_gene: TRBJ1-1

CDR3aa: CASSSDGHFGETQYF
CDR3nt: TGTGCCAGCAGCTCAGACGGACACTTCGGAGAGACCCAGTACTTC
v_gene: TRBV11-1
d_gene: .
abundance: many
j_gene: TRBJ2-5

CDR3aa: CASSLSESSGNTIYF
CDR3nt: TGTGCCAGCTCATTAAGCGAAAGCTCTGGAAACACCATATATTTT
v_gene: TRBV18
d_gene: .
abundance: many
j_gene: TRBJ1-3

CDR3aa: CASTLTGVATEAFF
CDR3nt: TGTGCCAGCACCCTGACAGGGGTTGCCACTGAAGCTTTCTTT
v_gene: TRBV12-3/TRBV12-4
d_gene: TRBD1
abundance: .
j_gene: TRBJ1-1